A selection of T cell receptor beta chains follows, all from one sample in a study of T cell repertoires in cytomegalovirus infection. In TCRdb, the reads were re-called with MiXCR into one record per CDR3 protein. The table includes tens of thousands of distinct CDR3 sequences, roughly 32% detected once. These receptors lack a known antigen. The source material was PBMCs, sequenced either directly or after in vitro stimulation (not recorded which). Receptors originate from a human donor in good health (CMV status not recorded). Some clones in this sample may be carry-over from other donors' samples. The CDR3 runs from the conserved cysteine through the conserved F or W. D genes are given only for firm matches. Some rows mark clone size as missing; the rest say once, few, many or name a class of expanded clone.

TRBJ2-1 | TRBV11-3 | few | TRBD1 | CASSRRSGTDSYNEQFF | TGTGCCAGCAGCAGAAGATCCGGGACAGACTCCTACAATGAGCAGTTCTTC
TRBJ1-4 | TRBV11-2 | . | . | CASSLEGANEKLFF | TGTGCCAGCAGCTTAGAGGGTGCTAATGAAAAACTGTTTTTT
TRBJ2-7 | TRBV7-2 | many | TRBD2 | CASSLGGTSLFYEQYF | TGTGCCAGCAGCCTCGGGGGGACTAGCTTATTCTACGAGCAGTACTTC
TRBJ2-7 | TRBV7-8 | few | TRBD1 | CASSPTRTGRRYEQYF | TGTGCCAGCAGCCCCACCCGGACAGGGAGGCGCTACGAGCAGTACTTC
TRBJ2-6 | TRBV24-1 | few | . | CATGGHGANVLTF | TGTGCCACCGGGGGACATGGGGCCAACGTCCTGACTTTC
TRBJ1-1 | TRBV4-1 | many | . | CASSQGHGYTEAFF | TGCGCCAGCAGCCAAGGTCACGGTTACACTGAAGCTTTCTTT
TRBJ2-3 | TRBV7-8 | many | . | CASSWLDSETDTQYF | TGTGCCAGCAGCTGGTTAGATAGCGAGACAGATACGCAGTATTTT
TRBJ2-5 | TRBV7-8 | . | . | CASSLGSFKETQYF | TGTGCCAGCAGCTTAGGGTCATTTAAAGAGACCCAGTACTTC
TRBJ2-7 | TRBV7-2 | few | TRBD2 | CASSLKVSGHEQYF | TGTGCCAGCAGCTTAAAGGTTAGCGGGCACGAGCAGTACTTC
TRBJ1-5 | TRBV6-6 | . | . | CASSWASNQPQHF | TGTGCCAGCAGTTGGGCTAGCAATCAGCCCCAGCATTTT
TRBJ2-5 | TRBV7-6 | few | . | CASSLNLPETQYF | TGTGCCAGCAGCTTAAATCTGCCTGAGACCCAGTACTTC
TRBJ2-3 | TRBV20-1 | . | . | CSASQEADTQYF | TGCAGTGCTAGTCAGGAGGCAGATACGCAGTATTTT
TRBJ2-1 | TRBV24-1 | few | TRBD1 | CATSETGGVHNEQFF | TGTGCCACCAGTGAGACAGGGGGTGTACACAATGAGCAGTTCTTC
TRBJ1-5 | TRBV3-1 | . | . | CASSQDLGQPQHF | TGTGCCAGCAGCCAAGATCTCGGGCAGCCCCAGCATTTT
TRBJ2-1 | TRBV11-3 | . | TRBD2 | CASSPGLAGEDEQFF | TGTGCCAGCAGCCCAGGACTAGCGGGAGAGGATGAGCAGTTCTTC
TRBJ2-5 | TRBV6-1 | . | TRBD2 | CASSGLAGVRETQYF | TGTGCCAGCAGTGGGCTAGCGGGAGTGCGGGAGACCCAGTACTTC
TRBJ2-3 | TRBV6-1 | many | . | CASSAEGTDTQYF | TGTGCCAGCAGTGCAGAAGGCACAGATACGCAGTATTTT
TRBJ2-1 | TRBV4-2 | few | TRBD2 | CASSQDGRGTYNEQFF | TGTGCCAGCAGCCAAGACGGGCGGGGGACCTACAATGAGCAGTTCTTC
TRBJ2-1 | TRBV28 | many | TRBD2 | CAARTSLSFGTNEQFF | TGTGCCGCCAGGACTAGTCTCTCTTTTGGCACCAATGAGCAGTTCTTC
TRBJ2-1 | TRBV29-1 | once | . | CSVGGGHEQFF | TGCAGCGTTGGTGGGGGCCATGAGCAGTTCTTC
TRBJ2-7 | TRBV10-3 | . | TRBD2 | CAIRARTSGFSTYEQYF | TGTGCCATCAGGGCGAGGACTAGCGGGTTCTCAACCTACGAGCAGTACTTC
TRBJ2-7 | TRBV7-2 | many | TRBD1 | CASSLRTGDYEQYF | TGTGCCAGCAGCTTAAGGACAGGGGATTACGAGCAGTACTTC
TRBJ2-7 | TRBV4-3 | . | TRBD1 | CASSQGPGQGYEQYF | TGCGCCAGCAGCCAAGGCCCCGGACAGGGCTACGAGCAGTACTTC
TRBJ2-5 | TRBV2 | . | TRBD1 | CASSATGGRETQYF | TGTGCCAGCAGTGCGACAGGGGGCCGAGAGACCCAGTACTTC
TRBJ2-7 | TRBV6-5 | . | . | CASTPRDSSYYEQYF | TGTGCCAGCACCCCCCGGGATTCATCTTACTACGAGCAGTACTTC
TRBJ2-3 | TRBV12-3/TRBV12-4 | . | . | CASSLLRWMDTQYF | TGTGCCAGCAGTTTATTGAGGTGGATGGATACGCAGTATTTT
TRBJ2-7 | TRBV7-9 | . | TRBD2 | CASSLDGRGRALTEQYF | TGTGCCAGCAGCTTAGATGGGAGGGGCAGGGCCCTCACCGAGCAGTACTTC
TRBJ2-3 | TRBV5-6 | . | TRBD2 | CASSSTGTSGSWDTQYF | TGTGCCAGCAGCTCGACTGGGACTAGCGGGAGTTGGGATACGCAGTATTTT
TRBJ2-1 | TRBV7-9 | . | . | CASSPGGGGEQFF | TGTGCCAGCAGCCCAGGGGGGGGGGGGGAGCAGTTCTTC
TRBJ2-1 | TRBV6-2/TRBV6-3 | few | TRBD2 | CASRLAGVYNEQFF | TGTGCCAGCCGACTAGCGGGAGTATACAATGAGCAGTTCTTC
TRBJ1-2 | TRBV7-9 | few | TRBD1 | CASSHRGGELYGYTF | TGTGCCAGCAGTCACAGGGGCGGGGAGCTCTATGGCTACACCTTC
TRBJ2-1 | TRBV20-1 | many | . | CSAPIMGAYNEQFF | TGCAGTGCCCCAATCATGGGGGCGTACAATGAGCAGTTCTTC
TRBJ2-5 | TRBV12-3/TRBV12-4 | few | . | CASSTEGETQYF | TGTGCCAGCAGCACCGAAGGGGAGACCCAGTACTTC
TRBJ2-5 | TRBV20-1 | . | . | CSARDLRDPYPQETQYF | TGCAGTGCTAGAGACCTCCGGGACCCTTACCCCCAAGAGACCCAGTACTTC
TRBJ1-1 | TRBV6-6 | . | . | CASTYRVGNTEAFF | TGTGCCAGCACTTACCGGGTGGGGAACACTGAAGCTTTCTTT
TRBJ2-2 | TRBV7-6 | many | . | CASSNLREEDTGELFF | TGTGCCAGCAGCAATCTGAGGGAGGAGGACACCGGGGAGCTGTTTTTT
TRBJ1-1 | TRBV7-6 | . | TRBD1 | CASNSDQGALDTEAFF | TGTGCCAGCAACTCAGATCAGGGGGCGTTAGACACTGAAGCTTTCTTT
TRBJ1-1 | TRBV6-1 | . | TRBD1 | CASGTGGKNTEAFF | TGTGCCAGCGGGACAGGGGGTAAAAACACTGAAGCTTTCTTT
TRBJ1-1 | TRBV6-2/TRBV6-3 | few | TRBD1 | CASSYRTGVRTEAFF | TGTGCCAGCAGTTACAGGACAGGAGTTAGGACTGAAGCTTTCTTT
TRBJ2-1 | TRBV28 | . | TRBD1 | CASSSRGQAAYNEQFF | TGTGCCAGCAGTTCCCGGGGACAGGCGGCCTACAATGAGCAGTTCTTC
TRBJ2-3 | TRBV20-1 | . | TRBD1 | CSARTGLTDTQYF | TGCAGTGCTAGGACAGGGTTAACAGATACGCAGTATTTT
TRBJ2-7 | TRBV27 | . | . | CASSLYQTPGPYEQYF | TGTGCCAGCAGTTTATACCAGACTCCCGGGCCTTACGAGCAGTACTTC
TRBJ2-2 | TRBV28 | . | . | CASRVGARVTGELFF | TGTGCCAGCAGGGTGGGGGCGCGGGTAACCGGGGAGCTGTTTTTT
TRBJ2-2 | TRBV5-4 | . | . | CASSQYQAWDTGELFF | TGTGCCAGCAGCCAATACCAGGCTTGGGACACCGGGGAGCTGTTTTTT
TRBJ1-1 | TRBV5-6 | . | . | CASSSLRIMNTEAFF | TGTGCCAGCAGCTCCCTTCGGATTATGAACACTGAAGCTTTCTTT
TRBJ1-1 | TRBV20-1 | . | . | CSARDAGTNTEAFF | TGCAGTGCTAGAGATGCCGGCACGAACACTGAAGCTTTCTTT
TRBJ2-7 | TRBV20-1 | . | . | CSAPTLGPTSYEQYF | TGCAGTGCTCCCACTCTGGGACCGACCAGTTACGAGCAGTACTTC
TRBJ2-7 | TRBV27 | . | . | CASSLTGPRDEQYF | TGTGCCAGCAGTTTAACAGGGCCTCGGGACGAGCAGTACTTC
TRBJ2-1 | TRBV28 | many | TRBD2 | CASSPSGSSGNEQFF | TGTGCCAGCAGCCCTAGCGGGAGTTCTGGGAATGAGCAGTTCTTC
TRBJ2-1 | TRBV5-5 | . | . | CASSFPGAGDNEQFF | TGTGCCAGCAGCTTTCCGGGGGCGGGTGACAATGAGCAGTTCTTC
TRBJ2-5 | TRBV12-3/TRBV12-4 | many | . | CASSSGLLGLETQYF | TGTGCCAGCAGTTCCGGATTACTAGGATTAGAGACCCAGTACTTC
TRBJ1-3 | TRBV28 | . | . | CASGVQANSGNTIYF | TGTGCCAGCGGGGTACAGGCGAACTCTGGAAACACCATATATTTT
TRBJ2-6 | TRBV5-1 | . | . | CTSSHFQMTGTGANVLTF | TGCACCAGCAGTCACTTCCAAATGACAGGCACTGGGGCCAACGTCCTGACTTTC
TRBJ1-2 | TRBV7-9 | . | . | CASTGAFYGYTF | TGTGCCAGCACGGGGGCCTTCTATGGCTACACCTTC
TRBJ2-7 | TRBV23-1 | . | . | CASSQSAAPIGIPYEQYF | TGCGCCAGCAGTCAGTCAGCAGCGCCAATAGGGATTCCCTACGAGCAGTACTTC